The present entry profiles one T cell receptor (beta chain) with its context. This clonotype was detected ten times or more. No antigen is known for it. Base qualities are not at hand, and no much larger clone is one base apart. The source of the sample is a study of CD8 T cells in ankylosing spondylitis (dated by TCRdb to about 2017). For context, the study as a whole: To find TCR variants linked to disease, the study profiled T cell receptor beta repertoires in ankylosing spondylitis patients and healthy donors. Peripheral blood samples were taken, and synovial fluid was additionally collected from ankylosing spondylitis patients. The full study cohort comprised 20 to 25 ankylosing spondylitis patients and around 100 healthy donors.

What the research found in general, with its limitations: Some TCR beta motif variants had previously been reported in synovial fluid and blood of reactive arthritis patients, which suggested common disease-initiation mechanisms. Blood from ankylosing spondylitis patients appeared to be characterized by a TCR beta motif made up of about 8 highly homologous amino acid variants. The disease-linked clones showed a CD8+ phenotype and occurred at relatively low frequencies in peripheral blood. According to the report, matched synovial fluid samples from ankylosing spondylitis patients were significantly enriched for the disease-linked clones.

Reads for this sample came from an Illumina HiSeq 2500. Quantitative 5'-RACE with molecular barcodes was the method used to prepare the TCR beta libraries. In the source study's methods: To identify disease-linked TCR variants, a new computational method was used, one built on a probabilistic model of VDJ rearrangement. TCRdb reprocessing: public reads trimmed at Q25 with fastp, clones called with MiXCR, in-frame beta chains kept. Entries are consolidated by CDR3 protein sequence, retaining the most common genes and DNA. The authors' filters were not applied to this entry. The sample contains around 150,000 distinct CDR3 sequences, 11% of them found a single time. Jointly, the top ten make up roughly 29% of the sample. The germline V gene provides CDR1 SGHVS and CDR2 FNYEAQ. Reading from cysteine to phenylalanine, the CDR3 counts 14 amino acids. The only DNA kept is the CDR3, 42 bases in frame from the first base. Between the V and J ends, shortened by 5 bases and 4 bases respectively, the junction contains 15 bases.

This clonotype was sampled from a male donor with ankylosing spondylitis or in good health (not recorded which). The chain is made from TRBV7-6 and TRBJ2-7, with no reliable assignment of the D segment. The sequenced sample was blood, either unsorted or a sorted T cell fraction (not recorded which). The DNA is TGTGCCAGCAGCACAAGGGCCAACGGGTACGAGCAGTACTTC. Its translation is CASSTRANGYEQYF.